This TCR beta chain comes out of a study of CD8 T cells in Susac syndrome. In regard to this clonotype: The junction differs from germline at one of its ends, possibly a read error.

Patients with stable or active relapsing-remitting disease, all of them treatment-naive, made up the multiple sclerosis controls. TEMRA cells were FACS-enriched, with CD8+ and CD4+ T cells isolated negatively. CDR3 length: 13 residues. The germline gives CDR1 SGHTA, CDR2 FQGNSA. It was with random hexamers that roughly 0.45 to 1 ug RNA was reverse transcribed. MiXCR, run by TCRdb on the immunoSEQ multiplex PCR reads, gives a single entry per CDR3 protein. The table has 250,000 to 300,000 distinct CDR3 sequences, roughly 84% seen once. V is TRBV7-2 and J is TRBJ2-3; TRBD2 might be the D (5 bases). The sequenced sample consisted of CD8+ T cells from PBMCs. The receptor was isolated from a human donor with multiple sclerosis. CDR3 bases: TGTGCCTCCAGCGAGGGTAGCATAGATACGCAGTATTTT. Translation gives CASSEGSIDTQYF.